The 7 T cell receptor beta chains listed next were all sequenced from one sample in a study of OX40 agonist ivuxolimab in advanced cancers. The library relied on the immunoSEQ multiplex PCR assay. This is the immuneACCESS table as TCRdb keeps it, with only in-frame sequences that have V and J called. A part of the clones is gone; compared with another copy, unresolved V genes explain less than half, and the rest is unexplained. This sample holds 60,000 to 90,000 clones; over 70% were observed only once. Around 0.8% of the sample belongs to the ten largest clones. The sequencing here drew on CD4+ or CD8+ T cells sorted from blood, taken in a trial of the OX40 agonist ivuxolimab. Source of these receptors: an adult with an advanced solid tumor such as melanoma, head and neck, liver or kidney cancer.

This chain uses TRBV7-8 with TRBJ2-6; no definite D call. V was cut by 1 base and J by 0 bases, with 4 bases left in between. In germline, CDR1 is SGHVS, CDR2 FQNEAQ. The CDR3 has 15 amino acids. CDR3 protein: CASSLGNSGANVLTF. CDR3 DNA: TGTGCCAGCAGCTTAGGGAACTCTGGGGCCAACGTCCTGACTTTC. The whole variable domain, filled in from reference TRBV7-8 and TRBJ2-6, reads GAGVSQSPRYKVAKRGQDVALRCDPISGHVSLFWYQQALGQGPEFLTYFQNEAQLDKSGLPSDRFFAERPEGSVSTLKIQRTQQEDSAVYLCASSLGNSGANVLTFGAGSRLTVL.

The gene calls are TRBV6-1 and TRBJ1-6, with 9 bases aligning to TRBD1. The CDR3 is 14 residues long. Germline-derived CDR1 and CDR2 are MNHNS and SASEGT. V lost 6 bases and J lost 9; bases outside the gene matches: 6. The CDR3 nucleotides are TGTGCCAGCAGGGCCGGGACAGGGAGTTCACCCCTCCACTTT. This codes for CASRAGTGSSPLHF.

This clone was seen once. This chain joins TRBV30 and TRBJ1-1; TRBD1 matches at 10 bases. CDR1 and CDR2 from the germline V gene are GTSNPN and SVGIG (reference sequence). The CDR3 contains 12 residues. V dropped 7 bases and J dropped 10; count of bases not matched to a gene: 9. This chain's CDR3 is CAYSRQGARAFF. DNA of the CDR3: TGTGCCTACTCCAGACAGGGGGCTCGAGCTTTCTTT.

The chain employs TRBV28 and TRBJ2-6; D is perhaps TRBD1 (5 bases). Trimming took off 4 bases at V and 1 base at J, with 8 bases between the two ends. From germline, CDR1 is MDHEN and CDR2 SYDVKM. This CDR3 has 15 residues. The CDR3 DNA is TGTGCCAGCAGTTCCACAGGATCTGGGGCCAACGTCCTGACTTTC. This gives the protein CASSSTGSGANVLTF.

The chain uses TRBV7-2 and TRBJ1-1, with 9 bases lining up with TRBD1. This CDR3 spans 15 amino acids. Germline loops: CDR1 SGHTA, CDR2 FQGNSA. V lost 6 bases, J lost 6 bases, and 11 bases stayed unmatched. The CDR3 is CASRLTGGDWSEAFF. The CDR3 coding sequence is TGTGCCAGCAGGTTAACAGGGGGCGATTGGTCTGAAGCTTTCTTT.

The chain recombines TRBV19 with TRBJ2-1; D is ambiguous. V was trimmed by 5 bases and J by 1 base, leaving 9 bases between them. The CDR3 is made up of 14 amino acids. Germline assignment: CDR1 LNHDA and CDR2 SQIVND (reference sequence). This CDR3 is CASSSTPSYNEQFF. CDR3 nucleotide sequence: TGTGCCAGTAGTTCTACCCCTTCCTACAATGAGCAGTTCTTC.

This clone is a singleton in its sample. This CDR3 is also generated by other DNA sequences in the sample. The chain has TRBV5-1 and TRBJ2-7, with D perhaps matching TRBD1 (5 bases). CDR3 size: 14 residues. Per the germline V gene, CDR1 is SGHRS and CDR2 is YFSETQ. V was shortened by 0 bases and J by 2 bases, with 9 bases between the two germline ends. The CDR3 loop reads CASSLDGQPYEQYF. The CDR3, as DNA: TGCGCCAGCAGCTTGGACGGACAACCCTACGAGCAGTACTTC.